This T cell receptor (beta chain) was profiled in a study of post-analysis software for immune sequencing data. Study-level background: Relapsing-remitting, secondary progressive and progressive-relapsing courses of multiple sclerosis were included. The study, taken as a whole, reports: Significantly lower normalized Chao1 diversity was found in patients with multiple sclerosis relative to controls. There were five TRBV segments more frequent in patients than controls, and TRBV5-6, TRBV5-1 and TRBV20-1 were among them.

Unique molecular identifiers featured in each of the TCR beta cDNA libraries. Each batch of about 0.95 to 11 million T cells produced roughly 0.5 million cDNA molecules. Using its own MiXCR run on the PCR reads, TCRdb lists one record per CDR3 protein. The sample carries about 680,000 distinct CDR3 sequences, roughly three fifths recorded once. Worth noting for this clonotype: Antigen unknown.

The CDR3 sequence is 14 residues long. Germline CDR1 is MNHEY and CDR2 is SVGAGI. The TCR comes from a girl under 10 years old with multiple sclerosis. The sequencing sample was made of blood. The rearrangement joins TRBV6-5 to TRBJ2-4; tentative D call: TRBD2 (6 bases). The J call may be faulty, since TRBJ2-7 better matches the DNA end. The CDR3 sequence is CASSYSERVYEQYF. CDR3 sequence (DNA): TGTGCCAGCAGTTACTCGGAGCGGGTGTACGAGCAGTACTTC.